These T cell receptor beta chains were read from a single sample in a study of cytomegalovirus exposure and HLA in healthy donors. Assay used: immunoSEQ multiplex PCR; TCRdb lists only in-frame clones, some missing. This table has approximately 160,000 clones, around 80% appearing once. Sequenced sample: PBMCs. The origin of the receptors is a male donor in good health and CMV-seronegative. CDR3s include the opening cysteine and the closing phenylalanine or tryptophan. Each record gives: D gene, V gene, J gene, CDR3 protein. A D gene is named only where the DNA matches it firmly.

d_call: TRBD2
v_call: TRBV15
j_call: TRBJ2-7
cdr3_aa: CATSQLAGKEQYF

d_call: -
v_call: TRBV7-8
j_call: TRBJ2-5
cdr3_aa: CASGPGNQETQYF

d_call: -
v_call: TRBV7-9
j_call: TRBJ1-1
cdr3_aa: CASSFTVTTEAFF

d_call: -
v_call: TRBV6-5
j_call: TRBJ1-5
cdr3_aa: CASSYSQGGQPQHF

d_call: TRBD2
v_call: TRBV7-8
j_call: TRBJ2-3
cdr3_aa: CASSLAPSGGSDTQYF

d_call: -
v_call: TRBV6-1
j_call: TRBJ2-5
cdr3_aa: CASRQGAQETQYF

d_call: -
v_call: TRBV9
j_call: TRBJ2-2
cdr3_aa: CASSAWGEGELFF

d_call: TRBD2
v_call: TRBV27
j_call: TRBJ2-3
cdr3_aa: CASSSTPGLSGSRDTQYF

d_call: TRBD1
v_call: TRBV28
j_call: TRBJ2-7
cdr3_aa: CASTTTGSTYEQYF

d_call: -
v_call: TRBV5-6
j_call: TRBJ1-3
cdr3_aa: CASSLVGSGNTIYF

d_call: -
v_call: TRBV19
j_call: TRBJ1-1
cdr3_aa: CASRGHRNTEAFF

d_call: -
v_call: TRBV7-6
j_call: TRBJ2-2
cdr3_aa: CASSFGGGAGTGELFF

d_call: -
v_call: TRBV5-1
j_call: TRBJ1-2
cdr3_aa: CASSLAPGKSDGYTF

d_call: -
v_call: TRBV5-1
j_call: TRBJ2-1
cdr3_aa: CASSYSLGGSYNEQFF

d_call: -
v_call: TRBV5-6
j_call: TRBJ1-4
cdr3_aa: CASSLVRGGYEKLFF

d_call: TRBD2
v_call: TRBV7-9
j_call: TRBJ2-1
cdr3_aa: CASSLSGSANEQFF

d_call: TRBD1
v_call: TRBV25-1
j_call: TRBJ2-7
cdr3_aa: CASSGQDSLYEQYF

d_call: -
v_call: TRBV9
j_call: TRBJ2-3
cdr3_aa: CASSVGQASTDTQYF

d_call: -
v_call: TRBV7-3
j_call: TRBJ1-5
cdr3_aa: CASSLSPGLGPQHF

d_call: TRBD2
v_call: TRBV30
j_call: TRBJ2-1
cdr3_aa: CAWSVGSLAVLSEQFF

d_call: TRBD2
v_call: TRBV6-5
j_call: TRBJ2-5
cdr3_aa: CASSYSSGRAQTQYF

d_call: TRBD1
v_call: TRBV5-6
j_call: TRBJ1-2
cdr3_aa: CASSTDRAYGYTF

d_call: TRBD2
v_call: TRBV9
j_call: TRBJ2-7
cdr3_aa: CASSVGGGPGEQYF

d_call: TRBD1
v_call: TRBV5-1
j_call: TRBJ1-5
cdr3_aa: CASSFGTGGNQPQHF

d_call: TRBD2
v_call: TRBV7-3
j_call: TRBJ2-1
cdr3_aa: CASSPMTSSPEQFF

d_call: TRBD1
v_call: TRBV5-1
j_call: TRBJ2-7
cdr3_aa: CASSPGQGAVEQYF

d_call: TRBD2
v_call: TRBV30
j_call: TRBJ2-3
cdr3_aa: CAWSIGSGSADTQYF

d_call: TRBD1
v_call: TRBV6-5
j_call: TRBJ1-1
cdr3_aa: CASSYTTGDTEAFF

d_call: TRBD1
v_call: TRBV6-4
j_call: TRBJ2-4
cdr3_aa: CASIGGRDRGRRAKNIQYF

d_call: -
v_call: TRBV5-1
j_call: TRBJ2-3
cdr3_aa: CASSFPGEDTQYF

d_call: TRBD1
v_call: TRBV19
j_call: TRBJ2-3
cdr3_aa: CASSDRGRTDTQYF

d_call: -
v_call: TRBV18
j_call: TRBJ2-7
cdr3_aa: CASSVSAPYEQYF

d_call: TRBD1
v_call: TRBV5-1
j_call: TRBJ2-2
cdr3_aa: CATQKDRVNTGELFF

d_call: -
v_call: TRBV6-5
j_call: TRBJ1-1
cdr3_aa: CASKYSQNTEAFF

d_call: -
v_call: TRBV20-1
j_call: TRBJ2-4
cdr3_aa: CSANRVGIQYF

d_call: TRBD1
v_call: TRBV18
j_call: TRBJ1-4
cdr3_aa: CASSPGTGGTNEKLFF

d_call: TRBD1
v_call: TRBV5-1
j_call: TRBJ2-7
cdr3_aa: CASRQGHEQYF

d_call: TRBD1
v_call: TRBV7-3
j_call: TRBJ1-1
cdr3_aa: CASSSRQGGTEAFF

d_call: -
v_call: TRBV6-5
j_call: TRBJ1-1
cdr3_aa: CASSYEQGSQAFF

d_call: TRBD2
v_call: TRBV5-1
j_call: TRBJ2-3
cdr3_aa: CASRGGGARDTQYF

d_call: -
v_call: TRBV5-1
j_call: TRBJ1-6
cdr3_aa: CASSLGQLESPLHF

d_call: -
v_call: TRBV5-1
j_call: TRBJ2-1
cdr3_aa: CASSLIGGYNEQFF

d_call: -
v_call: TRBV7-9
j_call: TRBJ1-1
cdr3_aa: CASSITGRTEAFF

d_call: TRBD1
v_call: TRBV29-1
j_call: TRBJ1-1
cdr3_aa: CSALPGTARSTEAFF

d_call: -
v_call: TRBV2
j_call: TRBJ1-2
cdr3_aa: CASSEQVPYGYTF

d_call: TRBD1
v_call: TRBV6-1
j_call: TRBJ2-7
cdr3_aa: CASWGQGAFYEQYF

d_call: -
v_call: TRBV18
j_call: TRBJ1-1
cdr3_aa: CASSPRPQGPGTEAFF

d_call: TRBD2
v_call: TRBV11-2
j_call: TRBJ2-3
cdr3_aa: CASSLAVAGGTDTQYF